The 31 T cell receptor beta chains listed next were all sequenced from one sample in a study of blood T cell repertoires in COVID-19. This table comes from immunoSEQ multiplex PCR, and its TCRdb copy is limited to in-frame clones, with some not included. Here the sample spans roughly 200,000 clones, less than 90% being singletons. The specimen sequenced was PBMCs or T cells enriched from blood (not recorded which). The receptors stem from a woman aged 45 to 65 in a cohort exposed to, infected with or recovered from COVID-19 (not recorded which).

CDR3 in DNA: TGTGCCAGCAGCCAGACAGGGCCCGGGGAGACCCAGTACTTC. Translation gives CASSQTGPGETQYF. The V gene is TRBV7-3, the J gene TRBJ2-5; 7 nucleotides match TRBD1. This CDR3 region has 14 residues. The V gene's germline CDR1 is SGHTA and CDR2 FQGTGA. The ends lost 5 bases at V and 5 bases at J; junction bases unmatched: 8.

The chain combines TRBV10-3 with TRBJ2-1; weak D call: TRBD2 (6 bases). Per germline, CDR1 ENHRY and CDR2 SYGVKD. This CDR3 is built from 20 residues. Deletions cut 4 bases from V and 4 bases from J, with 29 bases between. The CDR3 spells CAISAGRGLFGGDLYNEQFF. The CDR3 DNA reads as TGTGCCATCAGTGCCGGGCGGGGTTTGTTCGGCGGTGACCTATACAATGAGCAGTTCTTC.

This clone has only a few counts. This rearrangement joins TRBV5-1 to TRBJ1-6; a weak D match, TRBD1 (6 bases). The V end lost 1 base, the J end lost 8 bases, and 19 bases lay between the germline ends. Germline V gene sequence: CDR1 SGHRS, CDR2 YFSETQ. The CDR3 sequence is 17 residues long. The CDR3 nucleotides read TGCGCCAGCAGCTTGACCTTTGGACAGTTTCAGGATTCACCCCTCCACTTT. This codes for CASSLTFGQFQDSPLHF.

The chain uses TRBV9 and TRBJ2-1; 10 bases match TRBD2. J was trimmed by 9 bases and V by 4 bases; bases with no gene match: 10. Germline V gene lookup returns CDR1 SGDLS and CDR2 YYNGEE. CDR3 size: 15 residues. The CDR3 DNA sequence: TGTGCCAGCAGCCAGCGGAGCGGGGGGGCCGCTGAGCAGTTCTTC. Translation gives CASSQRSGGAAEQFF.

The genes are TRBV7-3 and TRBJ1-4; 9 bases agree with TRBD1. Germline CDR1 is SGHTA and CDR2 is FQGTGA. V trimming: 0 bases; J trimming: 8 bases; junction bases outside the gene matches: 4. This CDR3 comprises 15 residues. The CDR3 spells CASSLTGTGREKLFF. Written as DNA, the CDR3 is TGTGCCAGCAGCTTAACCGGGACAGGGCGGGAAAAACTGTTTTTT.

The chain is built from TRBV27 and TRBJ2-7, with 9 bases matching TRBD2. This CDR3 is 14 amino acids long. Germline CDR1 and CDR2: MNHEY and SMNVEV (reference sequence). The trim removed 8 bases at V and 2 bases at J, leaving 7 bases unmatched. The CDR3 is CASWSSGRTYEQYF. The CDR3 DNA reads TGTGCCAGCTGGTCGAGCGGGAGGACCTACGAGCAGTACTTC.

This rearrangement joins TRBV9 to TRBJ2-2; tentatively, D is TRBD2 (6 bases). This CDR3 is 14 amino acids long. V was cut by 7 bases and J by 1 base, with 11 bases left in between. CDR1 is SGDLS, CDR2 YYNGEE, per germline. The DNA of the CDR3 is TGTGCCAGCGGCTTGGGGGGGAACACCGGGGAGCTGTTTTTT. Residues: CASGLGGNTGELFF.

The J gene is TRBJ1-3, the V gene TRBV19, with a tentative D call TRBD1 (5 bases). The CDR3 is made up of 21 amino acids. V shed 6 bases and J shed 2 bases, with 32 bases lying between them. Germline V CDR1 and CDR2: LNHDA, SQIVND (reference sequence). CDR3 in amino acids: CASSIIGVWRDRVTPGNTIYF. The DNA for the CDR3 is TGTGCCAGTAGCATTATAGGGGTGTGGAGGGATCGGGTAACTCCTGGAAACACCATATATTTT.

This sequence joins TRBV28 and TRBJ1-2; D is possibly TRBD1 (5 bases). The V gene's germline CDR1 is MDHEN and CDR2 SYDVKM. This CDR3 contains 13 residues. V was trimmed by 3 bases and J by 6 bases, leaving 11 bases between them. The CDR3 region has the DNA TGTGCCAGCAGTTTCCGCAGGGTCAATGGCTACACCTTC. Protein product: CASSFRRVNGYTF.

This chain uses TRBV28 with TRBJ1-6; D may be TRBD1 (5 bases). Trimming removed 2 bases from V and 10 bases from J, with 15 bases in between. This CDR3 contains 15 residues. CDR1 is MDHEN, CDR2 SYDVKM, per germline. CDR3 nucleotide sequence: TGTGCCAGCAGTTTAGGGCTCGGGGGACGATCACCCCTCCACTTT. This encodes CASSLGLGGRSPLHF.

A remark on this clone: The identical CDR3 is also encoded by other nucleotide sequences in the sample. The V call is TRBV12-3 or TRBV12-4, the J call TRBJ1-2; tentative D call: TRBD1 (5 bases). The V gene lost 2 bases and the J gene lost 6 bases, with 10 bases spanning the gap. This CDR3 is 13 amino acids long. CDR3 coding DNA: TGTGCCAGCAGTTTATCAGGGCATAATGGCTACACCTTC. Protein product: CASSLSGHNGYTF.

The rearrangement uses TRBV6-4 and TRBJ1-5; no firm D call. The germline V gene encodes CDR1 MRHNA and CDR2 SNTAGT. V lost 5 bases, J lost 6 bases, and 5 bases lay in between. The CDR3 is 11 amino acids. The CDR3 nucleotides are TGTGCCAGCAGTTGGAGTCAGCCCCAGCATTTT. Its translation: CASSWSQPQHF.

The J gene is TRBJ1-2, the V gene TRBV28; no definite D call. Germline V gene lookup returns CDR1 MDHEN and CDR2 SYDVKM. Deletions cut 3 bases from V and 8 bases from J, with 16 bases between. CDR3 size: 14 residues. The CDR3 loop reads CASSFGSEGKGYTF. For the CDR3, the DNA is TGTGCCAGCAGTTTCGGGAGTGAGGGAAAGGGCTACACCTTC.

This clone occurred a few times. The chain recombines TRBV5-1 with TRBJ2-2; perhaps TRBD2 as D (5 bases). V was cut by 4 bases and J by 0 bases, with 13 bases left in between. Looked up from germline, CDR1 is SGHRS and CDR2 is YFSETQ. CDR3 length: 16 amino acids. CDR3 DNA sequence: TGCGCCAGCAGCCCCAAGCGGAACGCGAACACCGGGGAGCTGTTTTTT. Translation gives CASSPKRNANTGELFF.

The CDR3 spells CASSPEGRGREKLFF. The CDR3 nucleotides are TGTGCCAGCAGCCCAGAAGGCCGGGGTCGTGAAAAACTGTTTTTT. The chain is built from TRBV11-2 and TRBJ1-4; D is uncertain. This CDR3 region has 15 residues. V lost 5 bases to trimming and J lost 7 bases, with 17 bases between them. Germline V gene lookup returns CDR1 SGHAT and CDR2 FQNNGV. The whole variable domain, filled in from reference TRBV11-2 and TRBJ1-4, reads EAGVAQSPRYKIIEKRQSVAFWCNPISGHATLYWYQQILGQGPKLLIQFQNNGVVDDSQLPKDRFSAERLKGVDSTLKIQPAKLEDSAVYLCASSPEGRGREKLFFGSGTQLSVL.

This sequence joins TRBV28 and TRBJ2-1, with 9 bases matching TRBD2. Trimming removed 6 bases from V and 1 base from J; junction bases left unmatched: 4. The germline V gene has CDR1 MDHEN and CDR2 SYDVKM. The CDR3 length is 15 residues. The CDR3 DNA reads TGTGCCAGCAGGGAGCGGGGGGCATCCTACAATGAGCAGTTCTTC. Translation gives CASRERGASYNEQFF.

The CDR3 nucleotides read TGCGCCAGCAGCCAAAGGTTGCAGGGGAACACTGAAGCTTTCTTT. Translation: CASSQRLQGNTEAFF. V gene TRBV4-3 combines with J gene TRBJ1-1; possibly TRBD1 for D (5 bases). The length of the CDR3 is 15 residues. Trimming stripped 2 bases from V and 1 base from J, with 11 bases between. Per germline, CDR1 LGHNA and CDR2 YSLEER.

The CDR3 DNA reads as TGTGCCAGCAGCTTAGCCTACCCAGGGGGAGGCCAAGAGACCCAGTACTTC. Amino acids: CASSLAYPGGGQETQYF. The chain uses TRBV7-6 and TRBJ2-5, with D perhaps TRBD1 (7 bases). Deletions cut 0 bases from V and 1 base from J, with 15 bases between. The germline CDR1 and CDR2 sequences are SGHVS and FNYEAQ. The CDR3 covers 17 residues.

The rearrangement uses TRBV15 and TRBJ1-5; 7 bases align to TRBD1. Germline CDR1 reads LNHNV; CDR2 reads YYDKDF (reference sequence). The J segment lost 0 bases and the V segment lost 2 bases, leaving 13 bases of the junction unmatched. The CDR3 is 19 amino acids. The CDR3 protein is CATSRSRTGRLDSNQPQHF. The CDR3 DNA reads TGTGCCACCAGCAGATCCCGGACAGGACGGCTTGATAGCAATCAGCCCCAGCATTTT.

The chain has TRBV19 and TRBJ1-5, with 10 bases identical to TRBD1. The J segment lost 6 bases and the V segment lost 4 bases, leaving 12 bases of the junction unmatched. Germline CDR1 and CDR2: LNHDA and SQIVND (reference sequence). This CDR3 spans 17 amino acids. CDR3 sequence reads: CASSKRADRGFGQPQHF. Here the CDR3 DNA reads TGTGCCAGTAGTAAACGAGCGGACAGGGGGTTTGGTCAGCCCCAGCATTTT.

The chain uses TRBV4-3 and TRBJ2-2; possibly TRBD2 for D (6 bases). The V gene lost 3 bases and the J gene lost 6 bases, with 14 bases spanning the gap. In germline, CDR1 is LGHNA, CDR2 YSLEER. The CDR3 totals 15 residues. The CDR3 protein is CASSQTTSGAGELFF. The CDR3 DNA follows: TGCGCCAGCAGCCAGACCACTTCGGGGGCCGGGGAGCTGTTTTTT.

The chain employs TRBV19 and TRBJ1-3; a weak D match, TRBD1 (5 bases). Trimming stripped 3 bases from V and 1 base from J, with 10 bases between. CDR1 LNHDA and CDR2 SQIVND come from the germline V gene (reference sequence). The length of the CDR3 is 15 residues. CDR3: CASSIPRGSGNTIYF. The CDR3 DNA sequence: TGTGCCAGTAGTATCCCACGGGGGTCTGGAAACACCATATATTTT.

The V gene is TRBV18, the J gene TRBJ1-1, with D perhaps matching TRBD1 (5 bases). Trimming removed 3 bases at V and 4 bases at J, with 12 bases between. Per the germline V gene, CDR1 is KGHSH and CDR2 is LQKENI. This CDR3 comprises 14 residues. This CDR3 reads CASSPGGWSTEAFF. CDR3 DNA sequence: TGTGCCAGCTCACCGGGGGGATGGAGCACTGAAGCTTTCTTT.

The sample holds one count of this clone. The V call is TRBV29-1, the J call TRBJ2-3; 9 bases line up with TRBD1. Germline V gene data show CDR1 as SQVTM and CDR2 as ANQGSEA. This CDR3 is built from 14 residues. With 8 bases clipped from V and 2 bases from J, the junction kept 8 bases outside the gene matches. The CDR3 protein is CSFCRDRVTDTQYF. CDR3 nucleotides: TGCAGCTTCTGCCGGGACAGGGTCACAGATACGCAGTATTTT.

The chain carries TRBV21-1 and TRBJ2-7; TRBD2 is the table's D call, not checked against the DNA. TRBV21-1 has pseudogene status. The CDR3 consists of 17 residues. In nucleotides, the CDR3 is TGTGCCAGCAGCAAAAAGGGGGGGGGTTCTTCAACCTACGAGCAGTACTTC. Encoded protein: CASSKKGGGSSTYEQYF.

CDR3 sequence (DNA): TGCGCCAGCAGAGAGACAGGGGGCTCGAACACCGGGGAGCTGTTTTTT. Translated: CASRETGGSNTGELFF. V and J are TRBV5-1 and TRBJ2-2, with 10 bases that match TRBD1. Germline CDR1 reads SGHRS; CDR2 reads YFSETQ. This CDR3 comprises 16 residues. After removal of 5 bases from V and 0 bases from J, the junction contained 4 bases not matched to a gene.

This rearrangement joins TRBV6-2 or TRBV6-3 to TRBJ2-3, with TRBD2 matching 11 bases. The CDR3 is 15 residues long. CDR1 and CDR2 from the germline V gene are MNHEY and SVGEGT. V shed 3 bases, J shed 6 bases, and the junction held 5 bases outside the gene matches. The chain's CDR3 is CASSYLAGGSDTQYF. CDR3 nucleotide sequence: TGTGCCAGCAGTTATCTAGCGGGGGGCTCGGATACGCAGTATTTT.

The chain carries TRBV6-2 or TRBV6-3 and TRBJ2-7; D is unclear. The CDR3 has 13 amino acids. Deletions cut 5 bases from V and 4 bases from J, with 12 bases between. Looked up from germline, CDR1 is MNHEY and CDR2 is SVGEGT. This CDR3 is CASSRTSTYEQYF. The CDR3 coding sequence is TGTGCCAGCAGTCGCACTTCTACTTACGAGCAGTACTTC.

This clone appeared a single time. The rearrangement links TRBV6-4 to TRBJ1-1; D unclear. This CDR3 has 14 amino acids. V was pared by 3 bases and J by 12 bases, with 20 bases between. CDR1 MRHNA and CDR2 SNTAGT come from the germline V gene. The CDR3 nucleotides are TGTGCCAGCAGTGAACAAAGAGGGAACCCGAAGACTTTCTTT. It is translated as CASSEQRGNPKTFF.

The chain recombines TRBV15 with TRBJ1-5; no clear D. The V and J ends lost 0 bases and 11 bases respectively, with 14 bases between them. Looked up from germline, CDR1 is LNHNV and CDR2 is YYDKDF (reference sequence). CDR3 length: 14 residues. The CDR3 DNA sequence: TGTGCCACCAGCAGAGATAGAGGTCCTACGGCCCAGCATTTT. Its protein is CATSRDRGPTAQHF.

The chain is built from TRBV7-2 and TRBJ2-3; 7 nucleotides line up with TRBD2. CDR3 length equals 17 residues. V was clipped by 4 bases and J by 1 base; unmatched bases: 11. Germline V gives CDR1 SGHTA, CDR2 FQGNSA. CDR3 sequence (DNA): TGTGCCAGCAGCTCGGGCCCGAGACTAGCCGGCACAGATACGCAGTATTTT. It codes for CASSSGPRLAGTDTQYF.